These 31 T cell receptor beta chains were all obtained from the same sample, sequenced in a study of glioma-infiltrating T cells after dendritic cell vaccination. Time point noted: after dendritic cell vaccination, including at tumor progression/relapse. Profiled with immunoSEQ multiplex PCR; TCRdb holds only in-frame clones, not every one. Found here are more than 70,000 clones, roughly 84% of them singletons; the top ten hold 2% to 2.5%. The sequences come from blood, collected after dendritic cell vaccination. The receptors were gathered from a human donor with glioblastoma.

There are a few counts of this clone. The V gene is TRBV6-5, the J gene TRBJ1-6; TRBD1 might be the D (5 bases). CDR3 length equals 12 residues. V dropped 10 bases and J dropped 6 bases, with 10 bases sitting between them. CDR1 and CDR2 (germline): MNHEY, SVGAGI. CDR3 protein: CATRQSNSPLHF. DNA of the CDR3: TGTGCCACCCGACAGAGTAATTCACCCCTCCACTTT.

The chain carries TRBV19 and TRBJ1-1; no reliable D call. The CDR3 spans 13 residues. The germline V and J ends were trimmed by 6 bases and 2 bases, with 10 bases remaining between them. From germline, CDR1 is LNHDA and CDR2 SQIVND (reference sequence). The chain's CDR3 is CASSYEVNTEAFF. For the CDR3, the DNA is TGTGCCAGTAGCTACGAAGTTAACACTGAAGCTTTCTTT.

The chain joins TRBV27 to TRBJ2-1; 14 bases agree with TRBD2. The germline V gene has CDR1 MNHEY and CDR2 SMNVEV (reference sequence). Trimming removed 5 bases from V and 5 bases from J; junction bases left unmatched: 5. The CDR3 length is 16 residues. DNA of the CDR3: TGTGCCAGCAGTCCCCGGACTAGCGGGAGGCACAATGAGCAGTTCTTC. Protein: CASSPRTSGRHNEQFF.

The chain has TRBV11-1 and TRBJ1-1; 8 bases agree with TRBD1. Trimming removed 4 bases from V and 2 bases from J; junction bases left unmatched: 6. The CDR3 consists of 15 residues. Germline V lookup: CDR1 SGHAT, CDR2 FQDESV (reference sequence). The CDR3 DNA sequence: TGTGCCAGCAGCTCCCAAGGACAGGGAAACACTGAAGCTTTCTTT. Translation: CASSSQGQGNTEAFF.

A single count supports this clone. The genes are TRBV9 and TRBJ2-1; no definite D call. Trimming pared 0 bases from V and 9 bases from J, leaving 10 bases between. There are 13 residues in the CDR3. The germline gives CDR1 SGDLS, CDR2 YYNGEE. CDR3 in DNA: TGTGCCAGCAGCGTAGTGGTTAGCTCTGAGCAGTTCTTC. This codes for CASSVVVSSEQFF.

The J gene is TRBJ2-1, the V gene TRBV11-2; a possible D gene is TRBD2 (5 bases). Per the germline V gene, CDR1 is SGHAT and CDR2 is FQNNGV. V was pared by 5 bases and J by 4 bases, with 15 bases between. The CDR3 length is 15 residues. CDR3 sequence reads: CASSQSGETYNEQFF. The DNA for the CDR3 is TGTGCCAGCAGCCAGAGCGGAGAAACGTACAATGAGCAGTTCTTC.

The chain carries TRBV7-2 and TRBJ2-3, with D perhaps TRBD2 (6 bases). Trimming took off 0 bases at V and 6 bases at J, with 13 bases between the two ends. Germline lookup yields CDR1 SGHTA and CDR2 FQGNSA. The CDR3 has 15 amino acids. The CDR3 bases are TGTGCCAGCAGCTTAGCGGGGAGGACCGGGGATACGCAGTATTTT. Amino acid sequence: CASSLAGRTGDTQYF.

The chain links TRBV19 to TRBJ1-2, with a possible D match to TRBD1 (6 bases). This CDR3 has 13 residues. V lost 3 bases and J 4 bases, leaving 9 bases between the germline ends. Germline V gene lookup returns CDR1 LNHDA and CDR2 SQIVND (reference sequence). CDR3 loop: CASSIPTGYGYTF. In nucleotides, the CDR3 is TGTGCCAGTAGTATCCCGACAGGCTATGGCTACACCTTC.

This clone was counted a few times. The V call is TRBV6-5, the J call TRBJ2-2; 7 bases map to TRBD2. This CDR3 has 14 amino acids. Losses at the gene ends were 6 bases for V and 4 bases for J; bases not matched to a gene: 5. CDR1 MNHEY and CDR2 SVGAGI come from the germline V gene. CDR3 in DNA: TGTGCCAGCAGACTAGCGATACGCACCGGGGAGCTGTTTTTT. It codes for CASRLAIRTGELFF.

This sequence joins TRBV5-8 and TRBJ1-5; a weak D match, TRBD1 (6 bases). The V gene lost 4 bases and the J gene lost 3 bases, with 17 bases spanning the gap. The CDR3 is 16 amino acids. Germline V gene sequence: CDR1 SGHTS, CDR2 YDEGEE. The CDR3 coding sequence is TGTGCCAGCAGCCGCCGGGACATAAAAATCAATCAGCCCCAGCATTTT. Translation: CASSRRDIKINQPQHF.

The V and J genes are TRBV7-9 and TRBJ2-5; TRBD1 aligns across 7 bases. Germline values: CDR1 SEHNR, CDR2 FQNEAQ (reference sequence). With 5 bases clipped from V and 1 base from J, the junction kept 4 bases outside the gene matches. This CDR3 comprises 14 residues. The DNA of the CDR3 is TGTGCCAGCAGCCCAGGGGACAGCCAAGAGACCCAGTACTTC. It is translated as CASSPGDSQETQYF.

The genes are TRBV20-1 and TRBJ2-1; D is ambiguous. CDR3 length equals 11 residues. Germline V gene data show CDR1 as DFQATT and CDR2 as SNEGSKA (reference sequence). With 3 bases removed from V and 8 bases from J, the gap between germline ends came to 8 bases. The CDR3 region is CSASNTDEQFF. The DNA for the CDR3 is TGCAGTGCTAGTAACACCGATGAGCAGTTCTTC.

The V and J genes are TRBV27 and TRBJ2-3; 9 bases match TRBD1. V trimming: 5 bases; J trimming: 3 bases; junction bases outside the gene matches: 6. Looked up from germline, CDR1 is MNHEY and CDR2 is SMNVEV (reference sequence). The CDR3 contains 15 residues. CDR3 sequence reads: CASSPQGARTDTQYF. The CDR3 nucleotides read TGTGCCAGCAGTCCACAGGGGGCCAGGACAGATACGCAGTATTTT.

The chain joins TRBV18 to TRBJ2-7, with D unclear. V dropped 6 bases and J dropped 2 bases, with 11 bases sitting between them. Germline CDR1 is KGHSH and CDR2 is LQKENI. This CDR3 comprises 13 residues. In nucleotides, the CDR3 is TGTGCCAGCTCCTACGGGTCCGCCTACGAGCAGTACTTC. It codes for CASSYGSAYEQYF. The complete variable domain, with remaining parts taken from reference TRBV18 and TRBJ2-7, reads NAGVMQNPRHLVRRRGQEARLRCSPMKGHSHVYWYRQLPEEGLKFMVYLQKENIIDESGMPKERFSAEFPKEGPSILRIQQVVRGDSAAYFCASSYGSAYEQYFGPGTRLTVT.

This chain uses TRBV29-1 with TRBJ1-1; 8 positions agree with TRBD1. CDR1 and CDR2 from the germline V gene are SQVTM and ANQGSEA. There are 14 residues in the CDR3. J was trimmed by 1 base and V by 6 bases; bases with no gene match: 7. The CDR3 spells CSVRRQGKNTEAFF. CDR3 nucleotide sequence: TGCAGCGTCCGTAGACAGGGGAAGAACACTGAAGCTTTCTTT.

This chain connects TRBV11-3 to TRBJ1-2; D remains ambiguous. V was clipped by 4 bases and J by 1 base, with 7 bases between them. The germline V gene has CDR1 SGHNT and CDR2 YENEEA. This CDR3 contains 13 residues. The CDR3 is CASSSGSNYGYTF. Written as DNA, the CDR3 is TGTGCCAGCAGCTCAGGAAGTAACTATGGCTACACCTTC. Complete variable domain (other parts from reference TRBV11-3 and TRBJ1-2): EAGVVQSPRYKIIEKKQPVAFWCNPISGHNTLYWYLQNLGQGPELLIRYENEEAVDDSQLPKDRFSAERLKGVDSTLKIQPAELGDSAVYLCASSSGSNYGYTFGSGTRLTVV.

The J gene is TRBJ2-7, the V gene TRBV5-1, with D possibly matching TRBD2 (6 bases). The CDR3 length is 13 residues. Trimming removed 0 bases from V and 7 bases from J, with 11 bases in between. Germline values: CDR1 SGHRS, CDR2 YFSETQ. As DNA, the CDR3 is TGCGCCAGCAGCTTGGGACTAGAATGGGAGCAGTACTTC. It is translated as CASSLGLEWEQYF. The full variable domain, in which reference TRBV5-1 and TRBJ2-7 provide the parts outside the CDR3, is KAGVTQTPRYLIKTRGQQVTLSCSPISGHRSVSWYQQTPGQGLQFLFEYFSETQRNKGNFPGRFSGRQFSNSRSEMNVSTLELGDSALYLCASSLGLEWEQYFGPGTRLTVT.

The chain carries TRBV11-2 and TRBJ2-1; D remains ambiguous. CDR3 size: 11 residues. Looked up from germline, CDR1 is SGHAT and CDR2 is FQNNGV. Deletions cut 7 bases from V and 6 bases from J, with 7 bases between. DNA for the CDR3: TGTGCCAGCACCCCGAGCAATGAGCAGTTCTTC. As protein: CASTPSNEQFF.

V is TRBV7-7 and J is TRBJ2-5; perhaps TRBD2 as D (6 bases). Trimming took off 4 bases at V and 2 bases at J, with 17 bases between the two ends. The CDR3 extends over 16 amino acids. Germline-derived CDR1 and CDR2 are SSHAT and FNYEAQ (reference sequence). DNA for the CDR3: TGTGCCAGCAGCTGGTCCCCGTTGGGGGGACAAGAGACCCAGTACTTC. Protein: CASSWSPLGGQETQYF.

The chain uses TRBV19 and TRBJ1-2; 8 nucleotides agree with TRBD1. The CDR3 is made up of 15 amino acids. In germline, CDR1 is LNHDA, CDR2 SQIVND (reference sequence). V trimming: 7 bases; J trimming: 0 bases; junction bases outside the gene matches: 7. The CDR3 DNA reads TGTGCCAGTATAGGGCAGGGGGCCCCTAACTATGGCTACACCTTC. This encodes CASIGQGAPNYGYTF.

The rearrangement links TRBV10-2 to TRBJ1-1, with D tentatively TRBD1 (5 bases). CDR1 and CDR2 (germline): WSHSY, SAAADI. V was shortened by 7 bases and J by 4 bases, with 13 bases between the two germline ends. The CDR3 totals 13 residues. The CDR3 region has the DNA TGCGCCAGCAAAGCGGGGGTGGGCACTGAAGCTTTCTTT. It encodes CASKAGVGTEAFF.

V and J are TRBV7-9 and TRBJ1-2; the D is unclear. The CDR3 totals 14 residues. Trimming shortened V by 3 bases and J by 5 bases, and 13 bases separated the two germline ends. The germline V gene encodes CDR1 SEHNR and CDR2 FQNEAQ (reference sequence). The CDR3 reads CASSFPAGVYGYTF. The CDR3 nucleotides read TGTGCCAGCAGCTTCCCCGCCGGGGTTTATGGCTACACCTTC.

The chain has TRBV6-4 and TRBJ2-3, with 11 bases that match TRBD2. Per germline, CDR1 MRHNA and CDR2 SNTAGT. The CDR3 has 18 residues. The trim removed 2 bases at V and 0 bases at J, leaving 7 bases unmatched. The CDR3 DNA follows: TGTGCCAGCAGTGACCCACTAGCGGGAGCGACGAGCACAGATACGCAGTATTTT. The encoded protein is CASSDPLAGATSTDTQYF.

The chain joins TRBV2 to TRBJ2-3, with TRBD2 matching over 8 bases. Per the germline V gene, CDR1 is SNHLY and CDR2 is FYNNEI. After removal of 2 bases from V and 7 bases from J, the junction contained 8 bases not matched to a gene. This CDR3 contains 15 residues. This CDR3 is CASSESGGGVYTQYF. CDR3 coding DNA: TGTGCCAGCAGTGAATCGGGGGGGGGCGTATATACGCAGTATTTT.

The V gene is TRBV12-2, the J gene TRBJ2-5; the DNA was not used to check the table's D call, TRBD1. TRBV12-2 is described as a pseudogene. This CDR3 contains 14 residues. The CDR3 nucleotides read TGTGCAAGTCGCTCAGGGGGCTGGAGGGAGACCCAGTACTTC. Protein sequence: CASRSGGWRETQYF.

This sequence joins TRBV7-6 and TRBJ2-3, with D maybe TRBD2 (6 bases). V gave up 6 bases and J gave up 5 bases, with 15 bases separating them. This CDR3 region has 14 residues. Germline CDR1 reads SGHVS; CDR2 reads FNYEAQ. The CDR3: CASSSGLGGDTQYF. As DNA, the CDR3 is TGTGCCAGCAGTTCGGGACTGGGGGGAGATACGCAGTATTTT.

This clone has just one count. The chain employs TRBV19 and TRBJ2-5; 8 bases align to TRBD2. The CDR3 has 15 amino acids. J lost 2 bases, V lost 10 bases, and 12 bases had no gene match. Germline V gene lookup returns CDR1 LNHDA and CDR2 SQIVND (reference sequence). The CDR3 DNA reads TGTGCCACCCGGAGTGAGCGGGGGCCGCAAGAGACCCAGTACTTC. It yields the protein CATRSERGPQETQYF.

This rearrangement joins TRBV27 to TRBJ2-3, with D perhaps matching TRBD1 (5 bases). The CDR3 contains 14 residues. Per germline, CDR1 MNHEY and CDR2 SMNVEV (reference sequence). Trimming removed 6 bases at V and 4 bases at J, with 14 bases between. CDR3: CASSLGQGADTQYF. The CDR3 DNA reads as TGTGCCAGCAGCCTGGGGCAGGGCGCAGATACGCAGTATTTT.

The rearrangement links TRBV19 to TRBJ2-7, with 9 nucleotides matching TRBD2. Trimming took 9 bases from V and 2 from J; bases not matched to a gene: 5. Germline V gene sequence: CDR1 LNHDA, CDR2 SQIVND (reference sequence). This CDR3 region has 13 residues. CDR3 DNA: TGTGCCAGCAGCCTAGCGGGACCCTACGAGCAGTACTTC. Amino acids: CASSLAGPYEQYF.

The rearrangement uses TRBV30 and TRBJ1-4; possibly TRBD1 for D (5 bases). Looked up from germline, CDR1 is GTSNPN and CDR2 is SVGIG (reference sequence). The CDR3 extends over 13 amino acids. Deletions cut 3 bases from V and 5 bases from J, with 10 bases between. The chain's CDR3 is CAWSGGGNEKLFF. CDR3 bases: TGTGCCTGGAGCGGTGGGGGGAATGAAAAACTGTTTTTT.

The sample holds one count of this clone. The chain couples TRBV29-1 to TRBJ2-2; 7 bases map to TRBD2. CDR3 length equals 13 residues. With 7 bases clipped from V and 2 bases from J, the junction kept 4 bases outside the gene matches. The germline CDR1 and CDR2 sequences are SQVTM and ANQGSEA. CDR3 nucleotides: TGCAGCGCCGAGGGACTAAACACCGGGGAGCTGTTTTTT. Its protein is CSAEGLNTGELFF.